The 14 T cell receptor beta chains below were found in one sample sequenced in a study of spatial heterogeneity in lung cancer. MiXCR, applied by TCRdb to the 5' RACE reads, yields one record per CDR3 protein. The sample includes around 45,000 distinct CDR3 sequences, 22% seen only once; the top ten take 7% to 7.5%. Time point meaning: blood at routine non-recurrence follow-up after resection. Here the sequenced sample was PBMCs, taken at follow-up. The receptor source for this set is a female donor with early-stage non-small cell lung cancer.

This clonotype was seen many times. The chain is built from TRBV11-2 and TRBJ1-3, with D possibly being TRBD1 (5 bases). V lost 5 bases, J lost 0 bases, and 17 bases lay in between. Germline V gene lookup returns CDR1 SGHAT and CDR2 FQNNGV. The CDR3 loop spans 17 amino acids. CDR3 nucleotide sequence: TGTGCCAGCAGCACATACAGGCGGGCACTCTCTGGAAACACCATATATTTT. It is translated as CASSTYRRALSGNTIYF. Supplemented by reference TRBV11-2 and TRBJ1-3, the full variable domain reads EAGVAQSPRYKIIEKRQSVAFWCNPISGHATLYWYQQILGQGPKLLIQFQNNGVVDDSQLPKDRFSAERLKGVDSTLKIQPAKLEDSAVYLCASSTYRRALSGNTIYFGEGSWLTVV.

As DNA, the CDR3 is TGCAGCGCCGAATTCAGGGGTACCGGGGAGCTGTTTTTT. Encoded protein: CSAEFRGTGELFF. The chain uses TRBV29-1 and TRBJ2-2; D possibly corresponds to TRBD1 (6 bases). V was shortened by 7 bases and J by 5 bases, with 14 bases between the two germline ends. Germline V gene sequence: CDR1 SQVTM, CDR2 ANQGSEA. The CDR3 contains 13 residues.

This clonotype has ten or more counts. The chain joins TRBV20-1 to TRBJ2-1, with 9 bases identical to TRBD2. The CDR3 is 16 residues long. V dropped 0 bases and J dropped 12; count of bases not matched to a gene: 15. In germline, CDR1 is DFQATT, CDR2 SNEGSKA (reference sequence). Here the CDR3 reads CSARDLIGGGAPGQFF. The CDR3 DNA is TGCAGTGCTAGAGATTTGATAGGCGGGGGGGCTCCTGGGCAGTTCTTC.

The chain is built from TRBV5-1 and TRBJ2-1; 8 bases agree with TRBD2. This CDR3 spans 15 amino acids. Losses at the gene ends were 4 bases for V and 5 bases for J; bases not matched to a gene: 8. The germline V gene encodes CDR1 SGHRS and CDR2 YFSETQ. The chain's CDR3 is CASSVSGGGNNEQFF. The CDR3 coding sequence is TGCGCCAGCAGCGTGAGCGGGGGAGGGAACAATGAGCAGTTCTTC.

The chain carries TRBV20-1 and TRBJ1-1, with unresolved D. In germline, CDR1 is DFQATT, CDR2 SNEGSKA (reference sequence). Trimming took 4 bases from V and 5 from J, leaving 23 bases between them. The length of the CDR3 is 16 residues. CDR3 bases: TGCAGTGCTACTGTAAATCGGCCGACCATGGCGACTGAAGCTTTCTTT. It codes for CSATVNRPTMATEAFF.

This clonotype was seen a handful of times. The V gene is TRBV5-1, the J gene TRBJ2-5, with D possibly matching TRBD2 (6 bases). Germline V gene data show CDR1 as SGHRS and CDR2 as YFSETQ. The CDR3 runs to 16 residues. V gave up 4 bases and J gave up 5 bases, with 21 bases separating them. The CDR3 DNA follows: TGCGCCAGCAGCCCTCACTCGGCGGGGCTGAGGGAGACCCAGTACTTC. This sequence encodes CASSPHSAGLRETQYF.

The CDR3 DNA is TGCAGTGCTAGGGCCAGGACCTACAATGAGCAGTTCTTC. Amino acids: CSARARTYNEQFF. The chain links TRBV20-1 to TRBJ2-1, with D unclear. CDR1 DFQATT and CDR2 SNEGSKA come from the germline V gene (reference sequence). The ends were cut back, 3 bases at V and 2 bases at J, with 8 bases in the middle. The CDR3 runs to 13 residues.

This clonotype was seen at least ten times. CDR3 coding DNA: TGTGCCAGCAGTTACACCCCTAGCGGGATGGGGAATGAGCAGTTCTTC. It codes for CASSYTPSGMGNEQFF. This sequence joins TRBV6-2 or TRBV6-3 and TRBJ2-1, with 9 nucleotides matching TRBD2. J gave up 7 bases and V 2 bases, and 9 bases lay outside the gene matches. The length of the CDR3 is 16 residues. CDR1 is MNHEY, CDR2 SVGEGT, per germline.

This rearrangement joins TRBV11-2 to TRBJ2-7, with no clear D. The CDR3 covers 15 residues. Germline V lookup: CDR1 SGHAT, CDR2 FQNNGV. V was cut by 1 base and J by 3 bases, with 13 bases left in between. CDR3 residues: CASSLGSRGNYEQYF. The CDR3 DNA follows: TGTGCCAGCAGCTTAGGTAGCCGAGGAAACTACGAGCAGTACTTC.

The chain employs TRBV19 and TRBJ2-5, with TRBD2 matching over 7 bases. The CDR3 runs to 15 residues. V was pared by 0 bases and J by 5 bases, with 6 bases of the junction left unmatched. CDR1 and CDR2 (germline): LNHDA, SQIVND (reference sequence). The CDR3 bases are TGTGCCAGTAGTATAGACCGACTAGCTGGGGAGACCCAGTACTTC. It encodes CASSIDRLAGETQYF.

This clonotype appeared a single time. The chain employs TRBV7-9 and TRBJ1-1; D not resolved. The CDR3 has 15 amino acids. The germline gives CDR1 SEHNR, CDR2 FQNEAQ (reference sequence). The V end lost 5 bases, the J end lost 1 base, and 14 bases lay between the germline ends. The CDR3 sequence: CASSPSARTNTEAFF. CDR3 nucleotide sequence: TGTGCCAGCAGCCCGTCGGCTAGAACGAACACTGAAGCTTTCTTT.

This clonotype was observed a handful of times. This may stem from a read error, because a much larger clone lies one nucleotide away. The chain carries TRBV7-6 and TRBJ2-2; D unresolved. CDR3 length: 12 residues. Germline assignment: CDR1 SGHVS and CDR2 FNYEAQ. The V end was cut by 7 bases, the J end by 1 base, with 4 bases between. The CDR3 bases are TGTGCCAGCACCTGGAACACCGGGGAGCTGTTTTTT. Its translation is CASTWNTGELFF.

The chain combines TRBV20-1 with TRBJ2-7; 10 positions agree with TRBD2. V lost 2 bases, J lost 9 bases, and 7 bases stayed unmatched. This CDR3 comprises 13 residues. The germline V gene has CDR1 DFQATT and CDR2 SNEGSKA (reference sequence). CDR3: CSARSGLATVQYF. The CDR3 DNA sequence: TGCAGTGCTAGATCGGGACTAGCGACCGTGCAGTACTTC.

V and J are TRBV20-1 and TRBJ2-1, with TRBD2 as a possible D gene (5 bases). Looked up from germline, CDR1 is DFQATT and CDR2 is SNEGSKA (reference sequence). The CDR3 is 13 residues long. V shed 5 bases and J shed 9 bases, with 17 bases lying between them. CDR3 sequence reads: CSAPADLVSEQFF. The CDR3 coding sequence is TGCAGTGCTCCGGCGGACTTGGTGAGTGAGCAGTTCTTC.